This TCR beta chain is drawn from a study of blood T cell repertoires in COVID-19 (dated by TCRdb to about 2020). Regarding the research as a whole: Samples from collaborators originated in the United States, Italy and Spain and spanned both the acute and convalescent phases of COVID-19. The samples were drawn from the first 160 participants of the ongoing ImmuneRACE study and from roughly 1,300 subjects provided by 6 global collaborators. Nearly every sample came with metadata listing a de-identified subject ID, COVID-19 status, age in years and sex. Deeply sampled blood TCRbeta repertoires from subjects exposed to, actively infected with, or recovered from COVID-19 were included in the dataset. HLA class I and class II types, where available, came from metadata supplied by the sample provider rather than from assay-based typing. The repertoires were released in a freely available public database meant as a resource for research on the immune response to SARS-CoV-2. The prospective study material was composed of cDNA or gDNA derived from T cells, B-cell-depleted T cells, or PBMCs.

Study-wide conclusions, independent of this receptor: The quantity of clinical and demographic metadata differed by source and by participant and was supplied without curation.

Regarding this clone: Its antigen specificity is not known. No base quality values were provided; no much bigger clone lies one nucleotide off.

Each collaborating institution followed its own protocols to collect whole blood in K2EDTA tubes. For TCRbeta analysis, collaborators shipped samples in one of three forms: frozen whole blood, isolated PBMCs, or DNA extracted from either of those sample types. Counted from cysteine to phenylalanine, this CDR3 has 14 amino acids. This entry keeps only the CDR3 DNA: 42 bases, framed from base 1. Trimming removed 0 bases from V and 14 bases from J; the gene matches leave 10 bases unexplained. The germline V gene (reference sequence) yields LNHDA for CDR1 and SQIVND for CDR2. The immunoSEQ Assay, a bias-controlled multiplex PCR, was used to amplify TCRbeta CDR3 regions from genomic DNA. The authors processed their data as follows. The number of nucleated cells in each sample was estimated from the amplification of reference gene primers within the assay. To quantify the absolute abundance of each unique TCRbeta CDR3 rearrangement, sequence reads were collapsed and filtered. For each sample, productive Simpson clonality was calculated as the square root of Simpson's diversity index over productive rearrangements. TCRdb carries this immuneACCESS record with in-frame sequences only. Its versions omit some clonotypes, under half of them owing to an unresolved V gene in the studies checked, with the rest unexplained. The DNA was the basis for D and trimming; V, J and clone size are from that table. Across this sample there are roughly 290,000 clones, with 85% to 90% seen only once. The ten largest clones represent 0.7% to 0.9% of the sample.

The specimen sequenced was peripheral blood. This receptor was identified in a man younger than 45 with acute or convalescent COVID-19. Recombination joined TRBV19 with TRBJ2-1; 7 bases in the middle match TRBD1. The CDR3 region has the sequence CASSIDPGTAHKFF. In nucleotides, the sequence is TGTGCCAGTAGTATAGATCCAGGGACAGCTCATAAGTTCTTC.